Sequencing of this T cell receptor beta chain was carried out in a study of brain metastases from non-small cell lung cancer. Losses at the gene ends were 3 bases for V and 4 bases for J; bases not matched to a gene: 6. The CDR3 has 16 residues. CDR1 is GTSNPN and CDR2 is SVGIG in the germline V gene (reference sequence). This clone appeared a single time. Its antigen is unidentified. General study results and limits: Expanded T-cell clones appeared in roughly 70% of brain metastases over primaries. Brain metastases had lower T-cell infiltration than primary tumors. TCR repertoires overlapped largely between brain metastases and matched primaries.

Produced via immunoSEQ multiplex PCR; TCRdb's table is partial and in-frame only. The sample consists of 2,500 or so clones, 70% to 90% of them appearing once. The chain is built from TRBV30 and TRBJ1-6, with 10 bases matching TRBD1. Material: primary lung tumor tissue. The clonotype originates from a donor aged 40 or over with non-small cell lung cancer. The CDR3 DNA is TGTGCCTGGAGACCGACAGGGGGCAGGTATAATTCACCCCTCCACTTT. Its translation is CAWRPTGGRYNSPLHF.